This T cell receptor (beta chain) comes out of a study of T cells in localized non-small cell lung cancer. Study findings and constraints: Uninvolved adjacent lung had higher T cell clonality than tumor and all other tissues. Longer overall survival accompanied higher blood T cell density. Adjacent lung tissue had a median about 60 of the top 100 clones found in the tumor. Sequence data derive from only one tumor region, so heterogeneity remains possible.

Germline CDR1 is LGHNA and CDR2 is YSLEER. J gave up 0 bases and V 4 bases, and 9 bases lay outside the gene matches. This CDR3 spans 17 amino acids. Details on this clone: As yet, its antigen is unknown.

Profiled with immunoSEQ multiplex PCR; TCRdb holds only in-frame clones, not every one. The repertoire holds about 24,000 clones, with roughly 89% as singletons. The TCR sequence derives from a man between 40 and 75 years old with stage I squamous cell lung carcinoma. Sequencing was performed on peripheral blood, taken before any cancer treatment. V gene TRBV4-3 combines with J gene TRBJ1-1, with 9 bases fitting TRBD1. The chain's CDR3 is CASSRSGTGYMNTEAFF. The CDR3 nucleotides read TGCGCCAGCAGCCGTTCCGGGACAGGGTACATGAACACTGAAGCTTTCTTT.